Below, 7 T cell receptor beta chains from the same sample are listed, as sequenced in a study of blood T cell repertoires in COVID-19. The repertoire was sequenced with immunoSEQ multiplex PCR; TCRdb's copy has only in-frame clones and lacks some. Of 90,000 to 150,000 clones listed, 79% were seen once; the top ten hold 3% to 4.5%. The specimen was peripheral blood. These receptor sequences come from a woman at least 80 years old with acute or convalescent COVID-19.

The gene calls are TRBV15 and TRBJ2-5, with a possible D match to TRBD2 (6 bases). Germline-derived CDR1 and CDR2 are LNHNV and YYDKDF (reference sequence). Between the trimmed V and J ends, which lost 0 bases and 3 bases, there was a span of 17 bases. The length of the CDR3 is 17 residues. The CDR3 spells CATSRDGAEGMEETQYF. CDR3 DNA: TGTGCCACCAGCAGAGATGGGGCGGAGGGAATGGAAGAGACCCAGTACTTC.

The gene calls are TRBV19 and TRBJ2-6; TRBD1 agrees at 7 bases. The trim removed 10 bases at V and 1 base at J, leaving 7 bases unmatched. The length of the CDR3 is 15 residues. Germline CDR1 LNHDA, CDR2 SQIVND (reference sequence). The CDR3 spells CATSLRGSGANVLTF. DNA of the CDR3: TGTGCCACCTCGCTCAGGGGGTCTGGGGCCAACGTCCTGACTTTC.

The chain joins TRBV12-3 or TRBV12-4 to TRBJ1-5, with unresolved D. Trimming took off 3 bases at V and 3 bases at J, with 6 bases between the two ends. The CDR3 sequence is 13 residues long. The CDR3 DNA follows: TGTGCCAGCAGTTTTAGAGACAATCAGCCCCAGCATTTT. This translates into CASSFRDNQPQHF.

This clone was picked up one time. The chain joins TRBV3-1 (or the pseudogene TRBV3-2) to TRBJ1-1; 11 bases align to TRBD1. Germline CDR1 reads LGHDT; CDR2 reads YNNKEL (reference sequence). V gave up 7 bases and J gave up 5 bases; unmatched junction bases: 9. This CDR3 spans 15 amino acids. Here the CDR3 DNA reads TGTGCCAGCACCCCCGGACAGGGGGCTGGTACTGAAGCTTTCTTT. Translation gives CASTPGQGAGTEAFF.

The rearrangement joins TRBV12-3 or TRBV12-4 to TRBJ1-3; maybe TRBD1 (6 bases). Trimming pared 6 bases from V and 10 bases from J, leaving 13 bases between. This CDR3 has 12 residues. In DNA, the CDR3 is TGTGCCAGCAGAAATATGCAGGGGACCATATATTTT. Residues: CASRNMQGTIYF.

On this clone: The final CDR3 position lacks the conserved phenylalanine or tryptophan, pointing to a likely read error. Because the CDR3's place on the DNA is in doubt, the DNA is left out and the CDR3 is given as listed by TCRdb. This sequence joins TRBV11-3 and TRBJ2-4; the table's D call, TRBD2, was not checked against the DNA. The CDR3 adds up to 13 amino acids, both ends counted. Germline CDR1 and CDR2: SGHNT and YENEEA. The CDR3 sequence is CASSGVAGLGFFL.

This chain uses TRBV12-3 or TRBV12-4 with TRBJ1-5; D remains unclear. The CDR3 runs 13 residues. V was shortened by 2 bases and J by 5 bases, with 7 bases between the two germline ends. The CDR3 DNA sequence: TGTGCCAGCAGTTTATCTGTCGATCAGCCCCAGCATTTT. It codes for CASSLSVDQPQHF.